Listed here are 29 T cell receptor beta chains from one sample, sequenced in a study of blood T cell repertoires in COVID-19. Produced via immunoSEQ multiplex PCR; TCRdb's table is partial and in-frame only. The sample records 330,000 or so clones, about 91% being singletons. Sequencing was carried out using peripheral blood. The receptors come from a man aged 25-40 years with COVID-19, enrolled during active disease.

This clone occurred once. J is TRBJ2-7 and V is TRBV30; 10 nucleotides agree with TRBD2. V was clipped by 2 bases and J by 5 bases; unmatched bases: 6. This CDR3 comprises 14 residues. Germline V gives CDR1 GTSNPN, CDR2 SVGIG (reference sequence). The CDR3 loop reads CAWSFLAGDDEQYF. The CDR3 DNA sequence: TGTGCCTGGAGTTTTCTAGCGGGAGATGACGAGCAGTACTTC.

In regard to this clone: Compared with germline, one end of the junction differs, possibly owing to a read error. The CDR3 sequence is CASRIPNRGRKIF. CDR3 nucleotides: TGTGCCAGTAGGATTCCTAACAGGGGGCGCAAAATCTTT. J is TRBJ1-1 and V is TRBV19; 9 nucleotides agree with TRBD1. CDR3 length equals 13 residues. Germline CDR1 is LNHDA and CDR2 is SQIVND (reference sequence).

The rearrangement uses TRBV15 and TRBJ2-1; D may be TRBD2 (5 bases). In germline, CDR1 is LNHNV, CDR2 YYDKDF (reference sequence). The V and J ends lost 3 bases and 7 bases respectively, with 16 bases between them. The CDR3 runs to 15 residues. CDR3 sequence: CATSRGAERWNEQFF. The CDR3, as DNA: TGTGCCACCAGCAGGGGAGCGGAGAGGTGGAATGAGCAGTTCTTC. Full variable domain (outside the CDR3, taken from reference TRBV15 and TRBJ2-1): DAMVIQNPRYQVTQFGKPVTLSCSQTLNHNVMYWYQQKSSQAPKLLFHYYDKDFNNEADTPDNFQSRRPNTSFCFLDIRSPGLGDTAMYLCATSRGAERWNEQFFGPGTRLTVL.

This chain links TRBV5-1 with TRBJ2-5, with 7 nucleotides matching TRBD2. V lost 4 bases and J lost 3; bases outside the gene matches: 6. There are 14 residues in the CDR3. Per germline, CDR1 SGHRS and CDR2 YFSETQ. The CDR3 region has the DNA TGCGCCAGCAGCCGGACTAGTACCGAAGAGACCCAGTACTTC. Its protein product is CASSRTSTEETQYF.

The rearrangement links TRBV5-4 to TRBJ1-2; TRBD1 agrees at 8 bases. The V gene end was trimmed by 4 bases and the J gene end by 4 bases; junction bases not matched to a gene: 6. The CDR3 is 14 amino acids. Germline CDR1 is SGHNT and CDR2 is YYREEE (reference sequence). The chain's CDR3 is CASSLQGAGYGYTF. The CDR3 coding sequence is TGTGCCAGCAGCCTGCAGGGGGCCGGCTATGGCTACACCTTC.

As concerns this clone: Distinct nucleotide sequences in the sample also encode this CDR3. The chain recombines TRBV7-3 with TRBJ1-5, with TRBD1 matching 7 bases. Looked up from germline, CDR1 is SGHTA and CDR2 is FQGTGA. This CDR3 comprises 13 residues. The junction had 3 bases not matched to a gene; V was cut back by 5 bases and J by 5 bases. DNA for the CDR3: TGTGCCAGCAGCCTAGACAGGGATCAGCCCCAGCATTTT. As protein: CASSLDRDQPQHF.

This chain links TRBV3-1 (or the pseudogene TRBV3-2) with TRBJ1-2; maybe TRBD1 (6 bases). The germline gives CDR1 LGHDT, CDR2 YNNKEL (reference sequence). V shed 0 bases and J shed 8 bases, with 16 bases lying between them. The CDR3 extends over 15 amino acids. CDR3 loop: CASSQDNRAPLGYTF. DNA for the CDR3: TGTGCCAGCAGCCAAGACAACAGGGCCCCTCTCGGCTACACCTTC.

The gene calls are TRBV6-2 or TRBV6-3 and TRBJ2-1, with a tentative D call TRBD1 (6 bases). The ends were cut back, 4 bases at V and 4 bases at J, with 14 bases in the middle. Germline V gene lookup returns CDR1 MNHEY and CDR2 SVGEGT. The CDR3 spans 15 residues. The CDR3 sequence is CASSSDNRDYNEQFF. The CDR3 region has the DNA TGTGCCAGCAGTTCCGATAACAGGGATTACAATGAGCAGTTCTTC.

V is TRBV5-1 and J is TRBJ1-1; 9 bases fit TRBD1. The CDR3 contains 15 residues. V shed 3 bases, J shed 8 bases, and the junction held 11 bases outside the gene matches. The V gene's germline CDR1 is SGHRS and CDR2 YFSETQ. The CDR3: CASSSGTGLGGEAFF. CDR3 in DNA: TGCGCCAGCAGCTCCGGGACAGGGCTTGGAGGCGAAGCTTTCTTT.

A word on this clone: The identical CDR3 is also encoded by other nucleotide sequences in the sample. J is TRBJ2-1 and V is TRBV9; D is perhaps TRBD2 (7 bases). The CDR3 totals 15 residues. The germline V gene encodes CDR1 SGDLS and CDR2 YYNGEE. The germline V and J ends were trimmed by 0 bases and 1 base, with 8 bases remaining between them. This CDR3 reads CASSVEGGSYNEQFF. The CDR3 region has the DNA TGTGCCAGCAGCGTAGAGGGGGGGTCCTACAATGAGCAGTTCTTC.

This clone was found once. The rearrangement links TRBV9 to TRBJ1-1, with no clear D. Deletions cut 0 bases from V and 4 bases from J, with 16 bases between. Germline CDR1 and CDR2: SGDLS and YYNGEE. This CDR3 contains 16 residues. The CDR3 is CASSVVGRPLGTEAFF. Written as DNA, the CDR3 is TGTGCCAGCAGCGTAGTGGGCAGACCCCTGGGCACTGAAGCTTTCTTT.

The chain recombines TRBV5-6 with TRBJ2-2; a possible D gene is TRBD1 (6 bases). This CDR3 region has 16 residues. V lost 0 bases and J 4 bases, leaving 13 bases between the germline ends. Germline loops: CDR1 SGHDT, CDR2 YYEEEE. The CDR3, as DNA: TGTGCCAGCAGCTTGGCGGGACACCTTTTCACCGGGGAGCTGTTTTTT. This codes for CASSLAGHLFTGELFF.

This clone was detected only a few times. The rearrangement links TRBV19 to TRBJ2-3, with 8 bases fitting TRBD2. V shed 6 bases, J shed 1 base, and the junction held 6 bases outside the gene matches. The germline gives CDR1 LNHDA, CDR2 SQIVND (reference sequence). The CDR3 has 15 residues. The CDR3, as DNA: TGTGCCAGTAGAGTGGGGACTAGGGGCACAGATACGCAGTATTTT. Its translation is CASRVGTRGTDTQYF.

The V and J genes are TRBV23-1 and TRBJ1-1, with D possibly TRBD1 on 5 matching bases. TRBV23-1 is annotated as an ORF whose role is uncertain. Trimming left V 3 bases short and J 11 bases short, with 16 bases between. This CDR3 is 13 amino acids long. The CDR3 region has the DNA TGCGCCAGCAGTCACCCGTCAGGGATTAGGGCTTTCTTT. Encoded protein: CASSHPSGIRAFF.

CDR3 DNA: TGTGCCATCAGTGAGACCCCGACAGGGAACTATGGCTACACCTTC. This encodes CAISETPTGNYGYTF. This chain links TRBV10-3 with TRBJ1-2; 7 bases fit TRBD1. The CDR3 has 15 amino acids. Trimming removed 2 bases from V and 2 bases from J; junction bases left unmatched: 5. The germline CDR1 and CDR2 sequences are ENHRY and SYGVKD.

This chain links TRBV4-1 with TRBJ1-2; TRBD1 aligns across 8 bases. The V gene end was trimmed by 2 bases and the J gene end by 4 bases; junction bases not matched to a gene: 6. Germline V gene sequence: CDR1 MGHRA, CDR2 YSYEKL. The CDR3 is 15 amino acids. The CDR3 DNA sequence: TGCGCCAGCAGCCAACCCGGACAGGGCTCCTATGGCTACACCTTC. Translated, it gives CASSQPGQGSYGYTF.

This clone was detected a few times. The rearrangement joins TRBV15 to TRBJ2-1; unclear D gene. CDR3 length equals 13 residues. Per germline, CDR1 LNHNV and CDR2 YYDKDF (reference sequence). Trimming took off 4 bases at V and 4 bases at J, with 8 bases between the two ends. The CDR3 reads CATSTSSYNEQFF. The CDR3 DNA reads TGTGCCACCAGCACCAGTTCGTACAATGAGCAGTTCTTC. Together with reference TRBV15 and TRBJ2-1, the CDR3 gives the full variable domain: DAMVIQNPRYQVTQFGKPVTLSCSQTLNHNVMYWYQQKSSQAPKLLFHYYDKDFNNEADTPDNFQSRRPNTSFCFLDIRSPGLGDTAMYLCATSTSSYNEQFFGPGTRLTVL.

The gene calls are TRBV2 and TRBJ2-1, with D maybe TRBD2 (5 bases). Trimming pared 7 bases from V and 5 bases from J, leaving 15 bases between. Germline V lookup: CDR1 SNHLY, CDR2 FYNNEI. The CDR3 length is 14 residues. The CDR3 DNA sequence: TGTGCCAGCAATTCGGGATTAAGTCACAATGAGCAGTTCTTC. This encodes CASNSGLSHNEQFF.

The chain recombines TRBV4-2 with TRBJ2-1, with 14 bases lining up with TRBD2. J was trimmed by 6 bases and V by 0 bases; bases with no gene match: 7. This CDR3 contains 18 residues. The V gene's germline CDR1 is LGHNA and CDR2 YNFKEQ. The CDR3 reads CASSQDPLGTSGSNEQFF. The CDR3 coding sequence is TGTGCCAGCAGCCAAGATCCATTGGGGACTAGCGGGAGCAATGAGCAGTTCTTC.

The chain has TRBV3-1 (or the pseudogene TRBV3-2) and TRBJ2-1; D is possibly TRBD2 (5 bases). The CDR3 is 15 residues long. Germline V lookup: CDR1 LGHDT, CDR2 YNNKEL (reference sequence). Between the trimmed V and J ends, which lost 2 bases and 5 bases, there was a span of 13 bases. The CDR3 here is CASSQNSAANNEQFF. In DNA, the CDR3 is TGTGCCAGCAGCCAAAATTCAGCGGCAAACAATGAGCAGTTCTTC.

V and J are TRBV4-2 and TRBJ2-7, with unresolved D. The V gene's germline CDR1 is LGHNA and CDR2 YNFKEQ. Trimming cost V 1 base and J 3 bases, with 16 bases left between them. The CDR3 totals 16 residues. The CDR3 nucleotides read TGTGCCAGCAGCCAAGTCGTAGGAGCCTCTAGCTACGAGCAGTACTTC. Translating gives CASSQVVGASSYEQYF.

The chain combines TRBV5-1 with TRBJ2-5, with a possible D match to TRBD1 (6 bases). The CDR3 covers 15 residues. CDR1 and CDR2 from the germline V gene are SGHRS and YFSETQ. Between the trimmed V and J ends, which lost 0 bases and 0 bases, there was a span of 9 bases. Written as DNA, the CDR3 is TGCGCCAGCAGCTTGGCCGGGACAAACCAAGAGACCCAGTACTTC. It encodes CASSLAGTNQETQYF.

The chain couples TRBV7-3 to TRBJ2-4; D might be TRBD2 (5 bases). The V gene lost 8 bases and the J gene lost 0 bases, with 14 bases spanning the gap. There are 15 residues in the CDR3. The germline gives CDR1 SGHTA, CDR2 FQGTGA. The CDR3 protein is CASASRRVAKNIQYF. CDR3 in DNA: TGTGCCAGCGCTTCCCGGCGGGTAGCCAAAAACATTCAGTACTTC. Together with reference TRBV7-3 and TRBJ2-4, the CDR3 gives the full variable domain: GAGVSQTPSNKVTEKGKYVELRCDPISGHTALYWYRQSLGQGPEFLIYFQGTGAADDSGLPNDRFFAVRPEGSVSTLKIQRTERGDSAVYLCASASRRVAKNIQYFGAGTRLSVL.

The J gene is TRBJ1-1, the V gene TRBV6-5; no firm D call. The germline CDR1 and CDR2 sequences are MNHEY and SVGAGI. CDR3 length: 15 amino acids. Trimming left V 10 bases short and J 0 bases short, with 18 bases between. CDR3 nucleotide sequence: TGTGCCACCACCCGGGATCCTACCGTGAACACTGAAGCTTTCTTT. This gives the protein CATTRDPTVNTEAFF.

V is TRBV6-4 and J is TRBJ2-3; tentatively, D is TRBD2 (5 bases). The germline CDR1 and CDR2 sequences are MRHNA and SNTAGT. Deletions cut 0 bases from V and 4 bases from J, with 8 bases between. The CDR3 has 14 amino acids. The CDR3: CASSDSKRSDTQYF. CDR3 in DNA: TGTGCCAGCAGTGACTCGAAGCGGTCAGATACGCAGTATTTT.

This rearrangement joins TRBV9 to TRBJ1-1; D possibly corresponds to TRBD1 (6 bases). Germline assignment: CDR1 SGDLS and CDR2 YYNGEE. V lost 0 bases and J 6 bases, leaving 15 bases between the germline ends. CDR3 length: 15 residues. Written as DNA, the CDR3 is TGTGCCAGCAGCGTAGTGGCAGGGGCAAGGGCTGAAGCTTTCTTT. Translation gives CASSVVAGARAEAFF.

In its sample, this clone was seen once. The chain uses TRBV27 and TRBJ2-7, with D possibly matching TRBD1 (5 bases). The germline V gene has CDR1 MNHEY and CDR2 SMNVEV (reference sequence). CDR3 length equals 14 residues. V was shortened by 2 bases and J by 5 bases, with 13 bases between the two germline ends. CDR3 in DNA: TGTGCCAGCAGTTTAAACCCAGGGCAGGACGAGCAGTACTTC. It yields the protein CASSLNPGQDEQYF.

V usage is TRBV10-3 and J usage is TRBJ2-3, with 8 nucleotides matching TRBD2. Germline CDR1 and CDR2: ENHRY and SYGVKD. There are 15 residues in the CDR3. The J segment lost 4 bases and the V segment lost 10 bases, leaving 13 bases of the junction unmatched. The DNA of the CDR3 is TGTGCCACTCTGATCACGGGAGGGCCCGCAGATACGCAGTATTTT. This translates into CATLITGGPADTQYF.

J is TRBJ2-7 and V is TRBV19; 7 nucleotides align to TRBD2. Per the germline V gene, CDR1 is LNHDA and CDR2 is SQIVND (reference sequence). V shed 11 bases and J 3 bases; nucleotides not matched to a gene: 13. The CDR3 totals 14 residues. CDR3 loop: CAPNHGGVDYEQYF. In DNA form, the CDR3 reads TGTGCCCCGAACCATGGGGGGGTGGACTACGAGCAGTACTTC. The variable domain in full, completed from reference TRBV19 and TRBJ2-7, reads DGGITQSPKYLFRKEGQNVTLSCEQNLNHDAMYWYRQDPGQGLRLIYYSQIVNDFQKGDIAEGYSVSREKKESFPLTVTSAQKNPTAFYLCAPNHGGVDYEQYFGPGTRLTVT.